These 4 T cell receptor beta chains were sequenced from one sample in a study of metastatic and nonmetastatic thyroid tumors (dated by TCRdb to the early 2020s). No treatment had been received by any patient before thyroid surgery. Receptors were amplified or captured by PCR. This sample was sequenced with an Illumina HiSeq 4000. Using fastp at Q25 and MiXCR, TCRdb reprocessed the public reads and kept productive beta chains. This sample comprises 4,000 to 4,500 clones, roughly a third of them detected only once. The top ten constitute approximately 27% of the sample. Sequenced material: adjacent normal tissue. All receptors come from a male donor with papillary thyroid cancer or a benign thyroid nodule (not recorded which). Some clones in this sample may be carry-over from other donors' samples.

This clone is categorized as medium-sized. The CDR3, as DNA: TGCAGTGCTAGAGATCTTAGCGGGACCTCCGGCAATGAGCAGTTCTTC. Residues: CSARDLSGTSGNEQFF. V usage is TRBV20-1 and J usage is TRBJ2-1; the match to TRBD2 covers 8 bases. Germline V gene data show CDR1 as DFQATT and CDR2 as SNEGSKA (reference sequence). CDR3 length: 16 residues. V dropped 0 bases and J dropped 6; count of bases not matched to a gene: 10.

This clone qualifies as medium-sized. This chain links TRBV7-6 with TRBJ2-6, with a tentative D call TRBD1 (6 bases). The CDR3 loop spans 17 amino acids. Trimming removed 5 bases at V and 1 base at J, with 15 bases between. CDR1 and CDR2 (germline): SGHVS, FNYEAQ. CDR3 nucleotides: TGTGCCAGCAGCCCGAGGACAGTTGTTTCTGGGGCCAACGTCCTGACTTTC. Its protein product is CASSPRTVVSGANVLTF.

The rearrangement joins TRBV11-2 to TRBJ2-1; TRBD2 might be the D (5 bases). V was cut by 2 bases and J by 8 bases, with 10 bases left in between. The CDR3 covers 13 residues. CDR1 and CDR2 from the germline V gene are SGHAT and FQNNGV. The CDR3 DNA sequence: TGTGCCAGCAGCTTATCTAGCTCCCATGAGCAGTTCTTC. Protein sequence: CASSLSSSHEQFF.

The chain recombines TRBV4-1 with TRBJ1-1; 9 bases line up with TRBD1. Germline V gives CDR1 MGHRA, CDR2 YSYEKL. The CDR3 has 14 amino acids. The trim removed 1 base at V and 7 bases at J, leaving 4 bases unmatched. The CDR3 reads CASSQADRGFEAFF. DNA of the CDR3: TGCGCCAGCAGCCAAGCGGACAGGGGATTTGAAGCTTTCTTT.